The entry below describes one T cell receptor beta chain. This record comes from a study of blood T cell repertoires in COVID-19. CDR1 is KGHDR, CDR2 SFDVKD, per germline. The CDR3 is 16 amino acids. The J segment lost 9 bases and the V segment lost 3 bases, leaving 9 bases of the junction unmatched. Profiling relied on immunoSEQ multiplex PCR, and the TCRdb table lists in-frame clones only, not all of them. The table lists about 70,000 clones, 60% to 80% of them singletons. This TCR was sampled from a woman aged 60-75 years with acute or convalescent COVID-19. Sequenced material: peripheral blood. The chain carries TRBV24-1 and TRBJ2-1; 11 nucleotides match TRBD2. The CDR3 nucleotides are TGTGCCACCAGTGATCCACTAGCGGGGGCCAAAGGTGAGCAGTTCTTC. Its protein is CATSDPLAGAKGEQFF.